This T cell receptor (beta chain) was observed in a study of regulatory T cells in long-lasting Graves disease. Study as a whole: Graves' patients, diagnosed recently, had received antithyroid drugs under 3 months.

Researchers made TCR beta libraries by using iRepertoire HTBI primers and running Arm-PCR on CDR3 regions. From the multiplex PCR reads, TCRdb called clonotypes with MiXCR, one entry per CDR3 protein. The sample includes over 450,000 distinct CDR3 sequences, about 12% of them seen just once. This clonotype was counted many times. Its antigen is unknown. V was pared by 3 bases and J by 6 bases, with 14 bases between. The CDR3 runs 14 residues. Whole-study results and caveats: The number of shared public clonotypes was higher in persistent patients (about 2,700) than new patients (more than 850).

Specified time point: newly diagnosed GD, antithyroid drugs for less than 3 months. Following extraction of RNA from PBMCs, that RNA was used to make the TCR library. As a group, patients came from one endocrinology department in Xi'an, China. The same sample was also studied in work on T cells in Graves' hyperthyroidism and ophthalmopathy. This second study notes: A first-round RT-PCR of the TCR CDR3 used the HTBI primer set.

Sequenced here: peripheral blood mononuclear cells (PBMCs), sampled at new diagnosis, from a patient treated with antithyroid drugs. This sequence joins TRBV12-3 or TRBV12-4 and TRBJ1-1, with D perhaps TRBD1 (5 bases). This clonotype originated in a woman younger than 45 with Graves disease. CDR3 sequence: CASSLGDPGSEAFF. The CDR3 nucleotides read TGTGCCAGCAGTTTGGGGGACCCGGGCTCTGAAGCTTTCTTT.